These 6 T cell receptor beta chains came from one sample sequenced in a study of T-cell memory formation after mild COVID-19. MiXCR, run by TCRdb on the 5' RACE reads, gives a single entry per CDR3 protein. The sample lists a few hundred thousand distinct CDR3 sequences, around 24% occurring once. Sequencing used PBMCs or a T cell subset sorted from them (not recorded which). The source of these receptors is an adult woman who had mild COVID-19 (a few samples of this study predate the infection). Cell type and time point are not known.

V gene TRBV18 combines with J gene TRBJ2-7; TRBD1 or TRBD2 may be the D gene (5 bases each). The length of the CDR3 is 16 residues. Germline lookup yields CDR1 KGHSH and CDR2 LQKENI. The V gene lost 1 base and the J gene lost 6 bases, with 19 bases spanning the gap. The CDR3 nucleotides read TGTGCCAGCTCACCACGGGACGTCAATGGGGGTTCCGAGCAGTACTTC. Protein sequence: CASSPRDVNGGSEQYF.

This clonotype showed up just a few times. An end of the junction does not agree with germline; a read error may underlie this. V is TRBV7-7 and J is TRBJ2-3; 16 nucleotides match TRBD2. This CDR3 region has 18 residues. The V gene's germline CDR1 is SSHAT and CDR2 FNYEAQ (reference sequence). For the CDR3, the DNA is TGTGCTAGCAGCTTGGGACTAGCGGGAGGGCCGGGCACAGATACGCAGTATTTT. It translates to CASSLGLAGGPGTDTQYF. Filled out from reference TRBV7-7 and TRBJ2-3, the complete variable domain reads GAGVSQSPRYKVTKRGQDVTLRCDPISSHATLYWYQQALGQGPEFLTYFNYEAQPDKSGLPSDRFSAERPEGSISTLTIQRTEQRDSAMYRCASSLGLAGGPGTDTQYFGPGTRLTVL.

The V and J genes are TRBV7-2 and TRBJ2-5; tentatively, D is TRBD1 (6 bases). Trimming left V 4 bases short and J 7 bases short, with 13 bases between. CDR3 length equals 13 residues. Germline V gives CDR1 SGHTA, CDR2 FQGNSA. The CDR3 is CASSWTVRGTQYF. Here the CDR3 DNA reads TGTGCCAGCAGCTGGACAGTCCGGGGGACCCAGTACTTC.

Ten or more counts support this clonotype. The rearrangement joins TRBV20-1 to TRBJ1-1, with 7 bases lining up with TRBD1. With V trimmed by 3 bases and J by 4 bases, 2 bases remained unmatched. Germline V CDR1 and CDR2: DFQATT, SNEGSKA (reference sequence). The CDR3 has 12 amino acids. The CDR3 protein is CSARTGPTEAFF. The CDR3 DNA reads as TGCAGTGCTAGGACAGGGCCCACTGAAGCTTTCTTT.

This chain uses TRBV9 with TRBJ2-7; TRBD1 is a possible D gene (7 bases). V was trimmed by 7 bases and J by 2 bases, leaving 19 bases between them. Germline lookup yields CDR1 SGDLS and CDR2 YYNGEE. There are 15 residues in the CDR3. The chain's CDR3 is CASGAGGGAAYEQYF. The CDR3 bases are TGTGCCAGCGGCGCCGGAGGGGGCGCCGCCTACGAGCAGTACTTC.

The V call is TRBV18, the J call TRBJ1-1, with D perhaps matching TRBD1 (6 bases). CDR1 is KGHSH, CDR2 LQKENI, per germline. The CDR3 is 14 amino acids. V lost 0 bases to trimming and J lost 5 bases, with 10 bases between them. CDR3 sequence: CASSPPTGITEAFF. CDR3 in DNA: TGTGCCAGCTCACCACCGACAGGAATAACTGAAGCTTTCTTT.